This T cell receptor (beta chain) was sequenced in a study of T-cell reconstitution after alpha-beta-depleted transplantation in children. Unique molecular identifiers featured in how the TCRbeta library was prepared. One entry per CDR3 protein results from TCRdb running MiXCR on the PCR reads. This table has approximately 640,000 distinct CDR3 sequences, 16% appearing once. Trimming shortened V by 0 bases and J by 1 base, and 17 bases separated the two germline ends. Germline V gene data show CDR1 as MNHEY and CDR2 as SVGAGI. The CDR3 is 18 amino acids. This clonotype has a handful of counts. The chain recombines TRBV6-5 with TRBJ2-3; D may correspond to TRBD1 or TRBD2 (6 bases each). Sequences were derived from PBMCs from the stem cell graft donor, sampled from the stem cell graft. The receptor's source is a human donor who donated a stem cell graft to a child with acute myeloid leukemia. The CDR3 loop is CASSYSIPGAQGTDTQYF. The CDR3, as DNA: TGTGCCAGCAGTTACTCGATTCCGGGGGCGCAGGGCACAGATACGCAGTATTTT.